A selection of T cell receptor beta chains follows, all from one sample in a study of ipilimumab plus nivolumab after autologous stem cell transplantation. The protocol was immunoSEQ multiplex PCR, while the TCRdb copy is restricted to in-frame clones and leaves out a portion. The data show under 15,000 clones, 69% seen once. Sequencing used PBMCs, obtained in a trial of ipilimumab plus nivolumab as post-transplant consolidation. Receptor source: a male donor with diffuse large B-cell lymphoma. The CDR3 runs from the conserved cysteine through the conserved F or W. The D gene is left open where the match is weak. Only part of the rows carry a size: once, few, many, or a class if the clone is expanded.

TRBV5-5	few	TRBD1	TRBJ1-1	TGTGCCAGCAGCTCTCTGCCCGAGGGGGCAGGGACTGAAGCTTTCTTT	CASSSLPEGAGTEAFF
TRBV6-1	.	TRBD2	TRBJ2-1	TGTGCCAGCAGTGACCCAGCGGGAAGCTCCTACAATGAGCAGTTCTTC	CASSDPAGSSYNEQFF
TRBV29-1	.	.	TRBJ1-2	TGCAGCGCCGGGGGGGGCTGGGGCTACACCTTC	CSAGGGWGYTF
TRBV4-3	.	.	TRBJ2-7	TGCGCCAGCAGCCAAGACGGCCCCCCAGGGACCTACGAGCAGTACTTC	CASSQDGPPGTYEQYF
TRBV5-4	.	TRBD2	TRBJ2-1	TGTGCCAGCAGCCTGGGACTAGCGGGAGCCAATGAGCAGTTCTTC	CASSLGLAGANEQFF
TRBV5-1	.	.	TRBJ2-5	TGCGCCAGCAGCGTGGACGGCCAAGAGACCCAGTACTTC	CASSVDGQETQYF
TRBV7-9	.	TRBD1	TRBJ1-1	TGTGCCAGCAGCTATGAACAGGGGCTCACTGAAGCTTTCTTT	CASSYEQGLTEAFF
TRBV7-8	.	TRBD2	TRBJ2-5	TGTGCCAGCAGCACCACTAGCGGGGCCGCTTCGTACTTC	CASSTTSGAASYF
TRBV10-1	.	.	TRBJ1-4	TGCGCCTCAACGGGACACCTCAATGAAAAACTGTTTTTT	CASTGHLNEKLFF
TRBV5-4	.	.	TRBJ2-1	TGTGCCAGCAGCTACCTCAATGAGCAGTTCTTC	CASSYLNEQFF